One sample yielded the 6 T cell receptor beta chains listed below, sequenced in a study of regulatory T cells. The primer mix had 52 TRBV and 13 TRBJ primers. Using immunoSEQ multiplex PCR, the repertoire was profiled, and TCRdb retains in-frame clones only, with some absent. The sample has 15,000 or so clones, 92% seen once. Sequencing used CD8+ T cells sorted from blood. The receptors originated from a person aged 18 to 35 with CD3G deficiency.

The genes are TRBV10-3 and TRBJ1-2; D gene ambiguous. The CDR3 covers 15 residues. The germline V gene encodes CDR1 ENHRY and CDR2 SYGVKD. V was cut by 10 bases and J by 0 bases, with 18 bases left in between. The CDR3 coding sequence is TGTGCCACCCAAAGAGCGGAGGAGCCTAACTATGGCTACACCTTC. Protein sequence: CATQRAEEPNYGYTF.

The V gene is TRBV19, the J gene TRBJ2-2; maybe TRBD1 (6 bases). Trimming took off 5 bases at V and 4 bases at J, with 14 bases between the two ends. This CDR3 contains 15 residues. CDR1 and CDR2 from the germline V gene are LNHDA and SQIVND (reference sequence). This CDR3 is CASSHPLRGTGELFF. DNA for the CDR3: TGTGCCAGTAGTCACCCTCTCAGGGGCACCGGGGAGCTGTTTTTT.

The rearrangement joins TRBV7-8 to TRBJ2-2, with no clear D. The germline V and J ends were trimmed by 3 bases and 6 bases, with 11 bases remaining between them. This CDR3 region has 14 residues. Germline V gives CDR1 SGHVS, CDR2 FQNEAQ. CDR3 sequence (DNA): TGTGCCAGCAGCTTTCTGGACGGTCCCGGGGAGCTGTTTTTT. Protein sequence: CASSFLDGPGELFF. Using reference TRBV7-8 and TRBJ2-2 for the parts outside the CDR3, the full variable domain is GAGVSQSPRYKVAKRGQDVALRCDPISGHVSLFWYQQALGQGPEFLTYFQNEAQLDKSGLPSDRFFAERPEGSVSTLKIQRTQQEDSAVYLCASSFLDGPGELFFGEGSRLTVL.

This sequence joins TRBV6-9 and TRBJ1-2, with TRBD1 as a possible D gene (6 bases). Germline CDR1 reads MNHGY; CDR2 reads SVAAGI. The CDR3 extends over 14 amino acids. Trimming shortened V by 3 bases and J by 6 bases, and 14 bases separated the two germline ends. CDR3 sequence reads: CASSYGPGADGYTF. The CDR3 region has the DNA TGTGCCAGCAGTTACGGGCCAGGGGCGGATGGCTACACCTTC.

The rearrangement links TRBV30 to TRBJ2-5; D may match TRBD1 or TRBD2 (5 bases each). CDR1 and CDR2 (germline): GTSNPN, SVGIG (reference sequence). Trimming removed 3 bases from V and 1 base from J, with 15 bases in between. The CDR3 is made up of 15 amino acids. The CDR3, as DNA: TGTGCCTGGAGCCATACGGTGGGGGTCCAAGAGACCCAGTACTTC. Amino acid sequence: CAWSHTVGVQETQYF.

The rearrangement joins TRBV4-3 to TRBJ1-3; 8 nucleotides align to TRBD1. With V trimmed by 3 bases and J by 3 bases, 7 bases remained unmatched. Germline V gene lookup returns CDR1 LGHNA and CDR2 YSLEER. The CDR3 is made up of 16 amino acids. CDR3 nucleotide sequence: TGCGCCAGCAGCCACCAATTAACAGGGGGTGGAAACACCATATATTTT. This gives the protein CASSHQLTGGGNTIYF.